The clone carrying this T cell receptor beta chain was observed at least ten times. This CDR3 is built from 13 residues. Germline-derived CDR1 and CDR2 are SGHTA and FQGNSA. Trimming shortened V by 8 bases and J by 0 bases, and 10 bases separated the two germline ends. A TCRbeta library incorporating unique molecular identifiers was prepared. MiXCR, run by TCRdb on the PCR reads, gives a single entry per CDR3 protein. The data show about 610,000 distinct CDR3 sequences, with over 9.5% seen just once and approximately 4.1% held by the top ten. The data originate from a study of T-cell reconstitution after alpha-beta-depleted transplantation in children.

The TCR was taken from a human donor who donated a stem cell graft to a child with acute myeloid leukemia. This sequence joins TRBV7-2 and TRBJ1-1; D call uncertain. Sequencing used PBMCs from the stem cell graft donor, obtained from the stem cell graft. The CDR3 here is CASSSYLNTEAFF. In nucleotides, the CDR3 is TGTGCCAGCTCTTCCTATCTGAACACTGAAGCTTTCTTT.